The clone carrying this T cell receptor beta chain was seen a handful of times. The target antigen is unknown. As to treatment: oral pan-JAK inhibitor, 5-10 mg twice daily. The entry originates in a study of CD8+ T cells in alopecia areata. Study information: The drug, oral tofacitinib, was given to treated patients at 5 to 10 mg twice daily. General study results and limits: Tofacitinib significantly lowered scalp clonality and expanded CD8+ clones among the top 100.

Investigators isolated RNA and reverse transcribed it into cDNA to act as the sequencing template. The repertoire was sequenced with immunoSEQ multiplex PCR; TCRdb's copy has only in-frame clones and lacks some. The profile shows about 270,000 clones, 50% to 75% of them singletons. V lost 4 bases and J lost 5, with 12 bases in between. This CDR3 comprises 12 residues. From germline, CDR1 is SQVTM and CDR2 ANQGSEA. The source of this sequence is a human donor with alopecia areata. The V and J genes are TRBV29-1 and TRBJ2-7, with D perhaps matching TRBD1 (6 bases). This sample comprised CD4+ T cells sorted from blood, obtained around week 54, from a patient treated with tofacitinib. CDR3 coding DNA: TGCAGCGTTGCACAGGGCAGGGACGAGCAGTACTTC. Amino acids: CSVAQGRDEQYF.